A selection of T cell receptor beta chains follows, all from one sample in a study of CD8 T cells in ankylosing spondylitis. One entry per CDR3 protein results from TCRdb running MiXCR on the 5' RACE reads. The data show hundreds of thousands of distinct CDR3 sequences, roughly 10% seen once. Material: blood, either unsorted or a sorted T cell fraction (not recorded which). Every receptor here comes from a male donor with ankylosing spondylitis. Both conserved end residues are part of each CDR3. D genes are given only for firm matches. Expanded clones get a size class; other rows say once, few or many, or leave the size out.

V	size	D	J	CDR3	DNA
TRBV20-1	few	TRBD2	TRBJ2-7	CSALNRLAGDYEQYF	TGCAGTGCCTTAAACCGACTAGCGGGAGACTACGAGCAGTACTTC
TRBV4-3	-	TRBD2	TRBJ2-1	CASSQEGTSGRPEQFF	TGCGCCAGCAGCCAAGAAGGAACTAGCGGCAGGCCTGAGCAGTTCTTC
TRBV6-1	few	TRBD2	TRBJ2-1	CASGGLAGIYNEQFF	TGTGCCAGCGGGGGTCTAGCGGGGATATACAATGAGCAGTTCTTC
TRBV4-3	many	-	TRBJ1-4	CASSQEGGEGKLFF	TGCGCCAGCAGCCAAGAAGGAGGGGAAGGGAAACTGTTTTTT
TRBV7-2	few	-	TRBJ1-6	CASSLAGDHGRDNSPLHF	TGTGCCAGCAGCTTAGCGGGGGATCACGGCCGCGATAATTCACCCCTCCACTTT
TRBV24-1	few	-	TRBJ1-2	CATSDRRGGYTF	TGTGCCACCAGTGACCGGAGGGGCGGCTACACCTTC
TRBV4-3	once	-	TRBJ1-1	CASIQMAGNTEAFF	TGCGCCAGCATCCAGATGGCGGGGAACACTGAAGCTTTCTTT
TRBV6-2/TRBV6-3	few	-	TRBJ2-1	CASTLSGFYNEQFF	TGTGCCAGCACCTTGTCGGGGTTCTACAATGAGCAGTTCTTC
TRBV20-1	few	TRBD2	TRBJ2-7	CSATITSGGYEQYF	TGCAGTGCTACGATCACTAGCGGGGGGTACGAGCAGTACTTC
TRBV6-5	few	-	TRBJ2-6	CASSYEGSTGANVLTF	TGTGCCAGCAGTTATGAGGGCTCTACTGGGGCCAACGTCCTGACTTTC
TRBV18	-	-	TRBJ1-1	CASSPVSTEAFF	TGTGCCAGCTCACCGGTATCCACTGAAGCTTTCTTT
TRBV6-2/TRBV6-3	-	-	TRBJ2-7	CASSRRFSDGIPESEQYF	TGTGCCAGCAGTCGCAGATTCTCTGACGGAATCCCTGAGTCCGAGCAGTACTTC
TRBV20-1	-	-	TRBJ2-7	CSARNPAGSAYEQYF	TGCAGTGCTAGGAATCCCGCGGGGTCCGCCTACGAGCAGTACTTC
TRBV19	few	TRBD1	TRBJ1-5	CASRDRVSNQPQHF	TGTGCCTCCCGGGACAGAGTTAGCAATCAGCCCCAGCATTTT
TRBV9	-	-	TRBJ2-2	CASSVGPPTGELFF	TGTGCCAGCAGCGTAGGGCCGCCAACCGGGGAGCTGTTTTTT
TRBV7-2	-	-	TRBJ1-4	CASSLASGTLSGKLFF	TGTGCCAGCAGCTTAGCGTCAGGGACCCTTTCGGGAAAACTGTTTTTT
TRBV6-5	-	-	TRBJ1-1	CASSYLQRGTEAFF	TGTGCCAGCAGTTACCTTCAAAGGGGCACTGAAGCTTTCTTT
TRBV7-6	few	TRBD1	TRBJ1-2	CASSLVGGIANYGYTF	TGTGCCAGCAGCTTAGTAGGGGGCATCGCTAACTATGGCTACACCTTC
TRBV29-1	few	TRBD1	TRBJ1-2	CSVDRTGHGYTF	TGCAGCGTTGACCGGACAGGACATGGCTACACCTTC
TRBV29-1	many	-	TRBJ1-2	CSVRPGSRYGYTF	TGCAGCGTGAGGCCAGGGTCCCGTTATGGCTACACCTTC
TRBV6-1	-	-	TRBJ1-3	CATLPGAVLGNTIYF	TGTGCCACCCTCCCCGGGGCAGTACTTGGAAACACCATATATTTT
TRBV20-1	many	TRBD2	TRBJ2-5	CSARDFLRLAEGETQYF	TGCAGTGCTAGAGACTTCCTGAGACTAGCGGAGGGGGAGACCCAGTACTTC
TRBV20-1	few	TRBD2	TRBJ2-7	CSATGLAGSYEQYF	TGCAGTGCCACAGGACTAGCGGGGAGCTACGAGCAGTACTTC
TRBV6-5	few	TRBD2	TRBJ2-3	CASSYIGRGTDTQYF	TGTGCCAGCAGTTACATAGGGAGGGGCACAGATACGCAGTATTTT
TRBV24-1	many	TRBD2	TRBJ2-1	CATSDHTSGSHNEQFF	TGTGCCACCAGTGATCATACTAGCGGGAGCCACAATGAGCAGTTCTTC
TRBV12-3/TRBV12-4	-	-	TRBJ1-5	CASSLGRAVNQPQHF	TGTGCCAGCAGTTTGGGCAGGGCGGTCAATCAGCCCCAGCATTTT
TRBV20-1	-	-	TRBJ2-3	CSARGQSTDTQYF	TGCAGTGCTAGAGGACAGAGCACAGATACGCAGTATTTT
TRBV29-1	many	-	TRBJ2-7	CSVWALGGSYEQYF	TGCAGCGTTTGGGCCCTTGGGGGCTCCTACGAGCAGTACTTC
TRBV29-1	many	TRBD2	TRBJ2-1	CSVTSGGAYNEQFF	TGCAGCGTTACTAGCGGGGGGGCCTACAATGAGCAGTTCTTC
TRBV5-1	few	-	TRBJ1-2	CASSGTLNYGYTF	TGCGCCAGCAGCGGGACACTGAACTATGGCTACACCTTC
TRBV4-2	-	-	TRBJ1-3	CASSPREDRFSSGNTIYF	TGTGCCAGCAGCCCACGTGAAGACAGGTTCAGCTCTGGAAACACCATATATTTT
TRBV20-1	many	TRBD1	TRBJ1-2	CSASHLGQGRGYTF	TGCAGTGCCTCCCATTTGGGACAGGGTCGGGGCTACACCTTC